The TCR beta chain under discussion was sequenced for a study of shared clonotypes between healthy human individuals. Study-level points and caveats: Non-shared clonotypes had lower generation probabilities than clonotypes shared by all four sorted-subset donors. Depth of sequencing was expected to influence donor clonotype sharing. With four donors compared, 4% to 5.5% of naive CD4 clonotypes were shared.

As processed by the authors: Junction-only sequences produced by ImmunoSEQ had no quality scores, so filtering differed. TCRdb keeps only in-frame clones here, not all; method: immunoSEQ multiplex PCR. V and J calls and clone size are copied from that table; D and trimming were computed from the DNA. Among about 1.1 million clones listed, 70% to 80% were seen once. Remarks on this clone: The antigen is unknown.

Germline V gene data show CDR1 as MNHEY and CDR2 as SVGAGI. With 5 bases clipped from V and 10 bases from J, the junction kept 10 bases outside the gene matches. There are 15 residues in the CDR3. The rearrangement uses TRBV6-5 and TRBJ1-6; 8 bases line up with TRBD1. The receptor comes from a man aged 18 to 30 in good health. Some clones in this sample may be carry-over from other donors' samples. Sequenced material: memory CD4+ T cells from PBMCs. As for subset: CD45RA-negative fraction. This CDR3 is CASSRRTGSRSPLHF. CDR3 sequence (DNA): TGTGCCAGCAGTCGCAGGACAGGGAGTCGATCACCCCTCCACTTT.